This T cell receptor beta chain was recovered during a study of beta chain features in type 1 diabetes. Expressed TCRB transcripts were sequenced, since all the RNA that had been isolated was reverse transcribed. Clones were read by immunoSEQ multiplex PCR, and TCRdb kept only the in-frame ones, dropping some. This sample has 850,000 to 900,000 clones, with roughly a sixth found just once. Trimming left V 4 bases short and J 3 bases short, with 16 bases between. The CDR3 has 15 residues. Germline V gives CDR1 SEHNR, CDR2 FQNEAQ (reference sequence). The receptor comes from a woman under 30 in good health. Sequencing input: naive CD4+ T cells from blood. V is TRBV7-9 and J is TRBJ2-7; D might be TRBD1 or TRBD2, each matching 5 bases. The CDR3 sequence: CASSSLSRGGYEQYF. CDR3 DNA sequence: TGTGCCAGCAGCTCCTTGAGTCGGGGCGGCTACGAGCAGTACTTC.